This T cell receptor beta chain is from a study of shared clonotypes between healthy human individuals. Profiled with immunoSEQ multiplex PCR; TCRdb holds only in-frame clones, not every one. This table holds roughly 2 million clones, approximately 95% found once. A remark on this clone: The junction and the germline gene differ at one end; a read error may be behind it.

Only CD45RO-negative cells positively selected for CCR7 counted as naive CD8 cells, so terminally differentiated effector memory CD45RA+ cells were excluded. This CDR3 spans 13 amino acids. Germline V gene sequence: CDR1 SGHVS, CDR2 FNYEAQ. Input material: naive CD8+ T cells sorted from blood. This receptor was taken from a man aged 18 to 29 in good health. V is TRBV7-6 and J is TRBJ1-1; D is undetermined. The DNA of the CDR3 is TGTGCCAGCAGCACCTCCTTCTACACCGAAGCTTTCTTT. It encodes CASSTSFYTEAFF.